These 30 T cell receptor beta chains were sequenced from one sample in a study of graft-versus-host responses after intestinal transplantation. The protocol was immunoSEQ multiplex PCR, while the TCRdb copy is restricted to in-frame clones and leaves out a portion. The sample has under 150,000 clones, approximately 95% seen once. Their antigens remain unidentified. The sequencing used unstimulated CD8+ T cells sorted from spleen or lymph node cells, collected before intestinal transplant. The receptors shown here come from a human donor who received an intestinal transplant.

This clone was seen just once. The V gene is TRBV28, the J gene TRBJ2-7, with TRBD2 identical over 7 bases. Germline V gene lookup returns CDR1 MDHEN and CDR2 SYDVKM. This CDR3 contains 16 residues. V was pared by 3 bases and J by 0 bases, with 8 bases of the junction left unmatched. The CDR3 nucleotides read TGTGCCAGCAGTTTCGGATCGGCTAGCGGCTCCTACGAGCAGTACTTC. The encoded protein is CASSFGSASGSYEQYF.

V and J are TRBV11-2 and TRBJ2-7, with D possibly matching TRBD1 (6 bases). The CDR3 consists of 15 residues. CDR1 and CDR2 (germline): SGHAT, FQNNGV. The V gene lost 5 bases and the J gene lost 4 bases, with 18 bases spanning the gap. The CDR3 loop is CASSEAGAVVYEQYF. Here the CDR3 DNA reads TGTGCCAGCAGCGAGGCAGGGGCAGTGGTTTACGAGCAGTACTTC.

This chain's CDR3 is CASSPDSYNEQFF. DNA for the CDR3: TGTGCCAGCAGCCCGGACAGCTACAATGAGCAGTTCTTC. The rearrangement uses TRBV13 and TRBJ2-1, with D possibly being TRBD1 (6 bases). The CDR3 covers 13 residues. CDR1 and CDR2 (germline): PRHDT, FYEKMQ (reference sequence). Trimming took 5 bases from V and 3 from J, leaving 8 bases between them. The full variable domain, its missing parts supplied by reference TRBV13 and TRBJ2-1, is AAGVIQSPRHLIKEKRETATLKCYPIPRHDTVYWYQQGPGQDPQFLISFYEKMQSDKGSIPDRFSAQQFSDYHSELNMSSLELGDSALYFCASSPDSYNEQFFGPGTRLTVL.

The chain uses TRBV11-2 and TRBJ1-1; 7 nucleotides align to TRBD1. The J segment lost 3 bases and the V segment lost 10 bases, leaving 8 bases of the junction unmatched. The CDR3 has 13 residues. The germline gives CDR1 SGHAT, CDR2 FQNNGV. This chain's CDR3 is CAISSGGYTEAFF. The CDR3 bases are TGTGCCATATCATCAGGGGGGTACACTGAAGCTTTCTTT.

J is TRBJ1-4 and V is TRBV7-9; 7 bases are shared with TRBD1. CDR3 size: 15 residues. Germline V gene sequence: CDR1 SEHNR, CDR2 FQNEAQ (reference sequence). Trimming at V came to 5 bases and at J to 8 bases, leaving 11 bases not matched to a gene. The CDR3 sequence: CASSQRTGEGEKLFF. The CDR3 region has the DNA TGTGCCAGCAGCCAAAGGACAGGCGAGGGGGAAAAACTGTTTTTT.

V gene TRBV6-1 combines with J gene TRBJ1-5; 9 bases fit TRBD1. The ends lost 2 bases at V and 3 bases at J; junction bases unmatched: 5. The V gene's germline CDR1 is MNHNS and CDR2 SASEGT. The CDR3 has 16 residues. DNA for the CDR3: TGTGCCAGCAGTGAAAAGGGACAGGGCAACAATCAGCCCCAGCATTTT. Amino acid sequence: CASSEKGQGNNQPQHF.

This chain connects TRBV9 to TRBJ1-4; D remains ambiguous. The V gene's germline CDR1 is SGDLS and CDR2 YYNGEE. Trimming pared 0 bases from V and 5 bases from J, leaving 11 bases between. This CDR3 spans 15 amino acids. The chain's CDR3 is CASSVEVSQNEKLFF. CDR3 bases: TGTGCCAGCAGCGTAGAAGTCAGCCAGAATGAAAAACTGTTTTTT.

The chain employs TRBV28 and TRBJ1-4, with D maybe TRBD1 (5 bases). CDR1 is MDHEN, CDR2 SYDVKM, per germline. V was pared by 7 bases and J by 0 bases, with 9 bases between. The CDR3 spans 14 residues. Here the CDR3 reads CASTDSTTNEKLFF. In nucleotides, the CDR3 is TGTGCCAGCACCGACAGCACAACTAATGAAAAACTGTTTTTT.

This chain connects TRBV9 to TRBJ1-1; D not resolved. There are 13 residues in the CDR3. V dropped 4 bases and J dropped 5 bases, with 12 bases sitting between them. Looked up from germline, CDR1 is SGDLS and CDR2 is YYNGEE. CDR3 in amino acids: CASSPRRRTEAFF. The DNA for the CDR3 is TGTGCCAGCAGCCCGCGCAGGAGGACTGAAGCTTTCTTT.

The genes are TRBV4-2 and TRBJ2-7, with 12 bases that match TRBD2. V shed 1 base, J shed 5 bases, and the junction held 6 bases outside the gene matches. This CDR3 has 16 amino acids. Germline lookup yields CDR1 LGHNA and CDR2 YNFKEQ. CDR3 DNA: TGTGCCAGCAGCCAAGTTCGACTAGCGGGAGCCAACGAGCAGTACTTC. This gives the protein CASSQVRLAGANEQYF.

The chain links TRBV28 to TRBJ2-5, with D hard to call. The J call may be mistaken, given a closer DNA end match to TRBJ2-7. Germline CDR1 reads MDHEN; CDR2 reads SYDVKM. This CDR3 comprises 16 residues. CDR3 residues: CASSLPVGTSSYEQYF. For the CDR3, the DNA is TGTGCCAGCAGTCTCCCGGTAGGCACCAGCTCCTACGAGCAGTACTTC.

This chain's CDR3 is CASSLTGLAGGREQYF. CDR3 in DNA: TGTGCCAGCAGCCTAACGGGACTAGCGGGAGGGAGGGAGCAGTACTTC. V usage is TRBV2 and J usage is TRBJ2-7; 16 nucleotides agree with TRBD2. The length of the CDR3 is 16 residues. V dropped 6 bases and J dropped 7; count of bases not matched to a gene: 9. Germline V gives CDR1 SNHLY, CDR2 FYNNEI.

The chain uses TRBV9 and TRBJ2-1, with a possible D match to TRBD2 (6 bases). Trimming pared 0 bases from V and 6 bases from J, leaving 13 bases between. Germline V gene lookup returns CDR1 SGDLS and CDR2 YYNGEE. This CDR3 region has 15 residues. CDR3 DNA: TGTGCCAGCAGCGTAGCTAGCGTGGTTTTCAATGAGCAGTTCTTC. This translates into CASSVASVVFNEQFF.

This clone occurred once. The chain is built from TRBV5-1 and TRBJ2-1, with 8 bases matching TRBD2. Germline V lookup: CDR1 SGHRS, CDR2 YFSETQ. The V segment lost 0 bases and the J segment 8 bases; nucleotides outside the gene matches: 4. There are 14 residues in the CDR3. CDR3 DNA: TGCGCCAGCAGCTTGGCCGGACTAGCTGATGAGCAGTTCTTC. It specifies CASSLAGLADEQFF.

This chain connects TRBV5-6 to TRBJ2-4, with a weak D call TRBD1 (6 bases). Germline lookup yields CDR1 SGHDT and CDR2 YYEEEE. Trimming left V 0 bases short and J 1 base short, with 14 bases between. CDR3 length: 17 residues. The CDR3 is CASSLVGQSRAKNIQYF. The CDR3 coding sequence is TGTGCCAGCAGCTTGGTCGGACAGAGTCGGGCCAAAAACATTCAGTACTTC.

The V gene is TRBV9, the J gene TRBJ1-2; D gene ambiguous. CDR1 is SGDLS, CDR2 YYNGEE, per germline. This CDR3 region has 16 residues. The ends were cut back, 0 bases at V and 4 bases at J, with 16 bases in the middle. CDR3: CASSVERMNTRYGYTF. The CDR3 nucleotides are TGTGCCAGCAGCGTAGAGCGTATGAACACCCGCTATGGCTACACCTTC.

CDR3 in amino acids: CSVVGTGGASPSYEQYF. In DNA form, the CDR3 reads TGCAGCGTGGTCGGGACAGGGGGCGCGTCCCCCTCCTACGAGCAGTACTTC. This rearrangement joins TRBV29-1 to TRBJ2-7; TRBD1 matches 12 bases. Trimming removed 6 bases from V and 0 bases from J; junction bases left unmatched: 12. Germline V gene data show CDR1 as SQVTM and CDR2 as ANQGSEA. This CDR3 has 17 amino acids.

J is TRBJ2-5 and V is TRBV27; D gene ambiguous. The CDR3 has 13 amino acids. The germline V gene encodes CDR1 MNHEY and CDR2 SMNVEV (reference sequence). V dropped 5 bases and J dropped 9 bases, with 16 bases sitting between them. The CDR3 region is CASSPPGLVPQYF. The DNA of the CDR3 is TGTGCCAGCAGTCCACCCGGGCTCGTACCCCAGTACTTC.

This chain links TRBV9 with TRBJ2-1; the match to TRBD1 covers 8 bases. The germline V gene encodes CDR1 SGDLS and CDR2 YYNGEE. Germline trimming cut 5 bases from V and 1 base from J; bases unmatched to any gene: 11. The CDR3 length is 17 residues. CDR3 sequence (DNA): TGTGCCAGCAGTGACCCCCGACAGGGGAAGTCCTACAATGAGCAGTTCTTC. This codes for CASSDPRQGKSYNEQFF.

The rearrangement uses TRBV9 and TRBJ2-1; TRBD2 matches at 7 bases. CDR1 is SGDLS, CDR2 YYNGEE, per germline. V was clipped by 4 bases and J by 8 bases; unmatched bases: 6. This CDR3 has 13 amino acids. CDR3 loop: CASSSWEGHEQFF. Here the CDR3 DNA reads TGTGCCAGCAGCTCATGGGAGGGCCATGAGCAGTTCTTC.

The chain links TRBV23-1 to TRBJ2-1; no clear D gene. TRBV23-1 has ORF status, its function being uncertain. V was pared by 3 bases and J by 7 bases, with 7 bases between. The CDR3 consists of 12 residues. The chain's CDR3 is CASSHSWNEQFF. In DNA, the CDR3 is TGCGCCAGCAGTCACAGCTGGAATGAGCAGTTCTTC.

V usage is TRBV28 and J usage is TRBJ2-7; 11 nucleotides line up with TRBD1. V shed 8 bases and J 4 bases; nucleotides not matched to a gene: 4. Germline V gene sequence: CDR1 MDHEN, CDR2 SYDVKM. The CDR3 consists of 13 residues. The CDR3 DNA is TGTGCCAGCTCCGGGACAGGGGGTTACGAGCAGTACTTC. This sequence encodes CASSGTGGYEQYF.

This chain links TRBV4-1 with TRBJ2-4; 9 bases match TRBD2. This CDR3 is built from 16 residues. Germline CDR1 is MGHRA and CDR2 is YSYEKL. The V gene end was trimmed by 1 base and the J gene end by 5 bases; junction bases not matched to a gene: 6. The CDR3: CASSQVGTSSQNIQYF. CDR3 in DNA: TGCGCCAGCAGCCAAGTGGGGACTAGCAGCCAAAACATTCAGTACTTC.

DNA of the CDR3: TGCGCCAGCGACTGGGAGGCCGGGGCAGATACGCAGTATTTT. Its translation is CASDWEAGADTQYF. The J gene is TRBJ2-3, the V gene TRBV4-1; possibly TRBD2 for D (6 bases). The ends were cut back, 8 bases at V and 4 bases at J, with 16 bases in the middle. Germline CDR1 reads MGHRA; CDR2 reads YSYEKL. The CDR3 sequence is 14 residues long.

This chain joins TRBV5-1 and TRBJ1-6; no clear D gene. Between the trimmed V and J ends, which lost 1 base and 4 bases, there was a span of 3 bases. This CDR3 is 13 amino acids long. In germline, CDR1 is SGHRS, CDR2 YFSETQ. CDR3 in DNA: TGCGCCAGCAGCTTGCGGTATAATTCACCCCTCCACTTT. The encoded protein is CASSLRYNSPLHF.

The chain's CDR3 is CASSEGWGGYEQYF. CDR3 bases: TGTGCCAGCAGTGAGGGATGGGGCGGCTACGAGCAGTACTTC. The chain couples TRBV2 to TRBJ2-7; possible D gene TRBD1, 5 bases. Germline V gene data show CDR1 as SNHLY and CDR2 as FYNNEI. This CDR3 has 14 amino acids. V was shortened by 3 bases and J by 3 bases, with 12 bases between the two germline ends.

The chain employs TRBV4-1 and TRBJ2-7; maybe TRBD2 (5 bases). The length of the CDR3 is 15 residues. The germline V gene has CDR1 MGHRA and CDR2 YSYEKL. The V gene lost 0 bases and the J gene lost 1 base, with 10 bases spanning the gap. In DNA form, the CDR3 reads TGCGCCAGCAGCCAAGATTGGAGCGGATCCTACGAGCAGTACTTC. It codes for CASSQDWSGSYEQYF.

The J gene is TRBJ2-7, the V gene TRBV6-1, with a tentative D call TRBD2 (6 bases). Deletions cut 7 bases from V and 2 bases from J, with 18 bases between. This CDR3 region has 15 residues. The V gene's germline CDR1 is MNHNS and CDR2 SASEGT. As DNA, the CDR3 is TGTGCCAGCACCCAAAATAGCGGATTTCCCTACGAGCAGTACTTC. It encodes CASTQNSGFPYEQYF.

In DNA form, the CDR3 reads TGTGCCAGCAGTGAAGCCGTCTTGGGCAGCGCCTGTAGCAATCAGCCCCAGCATTTT. It translates to CASSEAVLGSACSNQPQHF. The chain is built from TRBV6-1 and TRBJ1-5; D is undetermined. The germline V and J ends were trimmed by 0 bases and 0 bases, with 18 bases remaining between them. The CDR3 is 19 residues long. Germline V gene sequence: CDR1 MNHNS, CDR2 SASEGT.

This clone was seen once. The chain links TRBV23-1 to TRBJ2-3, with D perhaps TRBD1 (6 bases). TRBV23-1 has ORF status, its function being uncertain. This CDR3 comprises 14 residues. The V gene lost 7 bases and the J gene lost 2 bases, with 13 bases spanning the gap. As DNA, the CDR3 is TGCGCCAGCACTAAAGGGGGTTTCACAGATACGCAGTATTTT. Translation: CASTKGGFTDTQYF.